Following are 19 T cell receptor beta chains from one sample sequenced in a study of T cell repertoires in cytomegalovirus infection. TCRdb processed the reads anew with MiXCR; each CDR3 protein has one entry. The profile shows about 900,000 distinct CDR3 sequences, around 29% of them singletons. Their recognized antigens are unknown. The sequencing here drew on cultured CD8+ T cells from PBMCs, taken from culture after CMV antigen stimulation. The receptors stem from a human donor in good health (CMV status not recorded). Some clones in this sample may be carry-over from other donors' samples.

In its sample, this clonotype was seen a few times. The J gene is TRBJ2-7, the V gene TRBV10-3; D gene ambiguous. Germline V lookup: CDR1 ENHRY, CDR2 SYGVKD. The CDR3 runs to 15 residues. V lost 4 bases, J lost 3 bases, and 16 bases lay in between. The CDR3: CAISGGDRVYYEQYF. In DNA, the CDR3 is TGTGCCATCAGTGGTGGCGATCGAGTTTACTACGAGCAGTACTTC.

This chain joins TRBV28 and TRBJ2-7; 13 nucleotides line up with TRBD2. Germline-derived CDR1 and CDR2 are MDHEN and SYDVKM. Losses at the gene ends were 6 bases for V and 2 bases for J; bases not matched to a gene: 7. This CDR3 is built from 16 residues. The CDR3 nucleotides read TGTGCCAGCAGAAGGGGACTAGCGGGGTTACCCTACGAGCAGTACTTC. It encodes CASRRGLAGLPYEQYF.

This clonotype was detected many times. This chain links TRBV7-3 with TRBJ2-3; D may correspond to TRBD1 or TRBD2 (5 bases each). V gave up 5 bases and J gave up 0 bases, with 12 bases separating them. The CDR3 length is 15 residues. Per the germline V gene, CDR1 is SGHTA and CDR2 is FQGTGA. CDR3 bases: TGTGCCAGCAGCCCAGGGACGGTGAGCACAGATACGCAGTATTTT. Residues: CASSPGTVSTDTQYF.

The chain employs TRBV19 and TRBJ2-1, with 8 bases matching TRBD2. The CDR3 is made up of 14 amino acids. CDR1 is LNHDA, CDR2 SQIVND, per germline (reference sequence). V lost 3 bases to trimming and J lost 8 bases; unmatched junction nucleotides: 6. CDR3 nucleotides: TGTGCCAGTAGTATCGGGGGGGGGGCCGATGAGCAGTTCTTC. This encodes CASSIGGGADEQFF.

The chain carries TRBV27 and TRBJ2-1; 8 bases are a match to TRBD2. The CDR3 is made up of 16 amino acids. CDR1 MNHEY and CDR2 SMNVEV come from the germline V gene (reference sequence). V lost 5 bases, J lost 4 bases, and 10 bases stayed unmatched. CDR3 bases: TGTGCCAGCAGTACCAAACTAGCGGACCCATACAATGAGCAGTTCTTC. Its protein is CASSTKLADPYNEQFF.

This chain links TRBV9 with TRBJ1-5; no firm D call. Germline V lookup: CDR1 SGDLS, CDR2 YYNGEE. Trimming left V 0 bases short and J 2 bases short, with 15 bases between. The CDR3 totals 17 residues. Written as DNA, the CDR3 is TGTGCCAGCAGCGTAGGGGTGCGGCCTCGGGGCAATCAGCCCCAGCATTTT. Encoded protein: CASSVGVRPRGNQPQHF.

V is TRBV7-8 and J is TRBJ2-1; no definite D call. The V gene's germline CDR1 is SGHVS and CDR2 FQNEAQ. With 5 bases removed from V and 3 bases from J, the gap between germline ends came to 17 bases. The CDR3 extends over 16 amino acids. This CDR3 reads CASSPDRAALYNEQFF. CDR3 nucleotide sequence: TGTGCCAGCAGCCCCGATAGGGCAGCGCTCTACAATGAGCAGTTCTTC.

The chain recombines TRBV27 with TRBJ2-1; D is possibly TRBD2 (6 bases). CDR3 size: 16 residues. V was cut by 1 base and J by 4 bases, with 14 bases left in between. Looked up from germline, CDR1 is MNHEY and CDR2 is SMNVEV (reference sequence). The CDR3, as DNA: TGTGCCAGCAGTTTATTGTTCGGGGGTTCTTACAATGAGCAGTTCTTC. Amino acids: CASSLLFGGSYNEQFF.

This clonotype was observed a handful of times. The V call is TRBV7-6, the J call TRBJ1-3; D not resolved. The V and J ends lost 7 bases and 1 base respectively, with 14 bases between them. The CDR3 contains 15 residues. Looked up from germline, CDR1 is SGHVS and CDR2 is FNYEAQ. Here the CDR3 DNA reads TGTGCCAGCAAACAAACGGACGGTTCTGGAAACACCATATATTTT. This sequence encodes CASKQTDGSGNTIYF.

This clonotype was observed a handful of times. The chain recombines TRBV25-1 with TRBJ1-1; D call uncertain. With 3 bases removed from V and 6 bases from J, the gap between germline ends came to 11 bases. Per the germline V gene, CDR1 is MGHDK and CDR2 is SYGVNS. The CDR3 is 13 amino acids. Written as DNA, the CDR3 is TGTGCCAGCAGTGATTCTGTAAGGGCTGAAGCTTTCTTT. It codes for CASSDSVRAEAFF.

CDR3 in DNA: TGTGCCACCCTCCTCCCTAGCGTCGGGACAGATACGCAGTATTTT. Amino acids: CATLLPSVGTDTQYF. The V and J genes are TRBV10-3 and TRBJ2-3; D possibly corresponds to TRBD2 (6 bases). CDR3 length: 15 amino acids. CDR1 and CDR2 (germline): ENHRY, SYGVKD. The V end lost 10 bases, the J end lost 3 bases, and 20 bases lay between the germline ends.

This clonotype occurred a few times. The chain carries TRBV7-8 and TRBJ2-1; 9 bases line up with TRBD2. Germline V gives CDR1 SGHVS, CDR2 FQNEAQ. V lost 4 bases and J lost 2; bases outside the gene matches: 18. The CDR3 extends over 20 amino acids. This CDR3 reads CASSSPGIAGAEFPYNEQFF. The CDR3 region has the DNA TGTGCCAGCAGCTCCCCGGGGATAGCGGGGGCCGAATTCCCCTACAATGAGCAGTTCTTC.

This clonotype was counted many times. The CDR3 nucleotides read TGTGCCAGCGGACCAAAGGGACTTAAGAACACCGGGGAGCTGTTTTTT. It translates to CASGPKGLKNTGELFF. The chain carries TRBV28 and TRBJ2-2; a weak D match, TRBD2 (6 bases). Looked up from germline, CDR1 is MDHEN and CDR2 is SYDVKM. The CDR3 consists of 16 residues. Trimming cost V 8 bases and J 1 base, with 17 bases left between them. The full variable domain, its missing parts supplied by reference TRBV28 and TRBJ2-2, is DVKVTQSSRYLVKRTGEKVFLECVQDMDHENMFWYRQDPGLGLRLIYFSYDVKMKEKGDIPEGYSVSREKKERFSLILESASTNQTSMYLCASGPKGLKNTGELFFGEGSRLTVL.

This clonotype has only a few counts. The V and J genes are TRBV19 and TRBJ1-5; 9 bases agree with TRBD1. CDR1 is LNHDA and CDR2 is SQIVND in the germline V gene (reference sequence). With V trimmed by 3 bases and J by 8 bases, 8 bases remained unmatched. The CDR3 length is 15 residues. The CDR3 DNA is TGTGCCAGTAGTATGGATACAGGGGGCACAGAGCCCCAGCATTTT. As protein: CASSMDTGGTEPQHF. Together with reference TRBV19 and TRBJ1-5, the CDR3 gives the full variable domain: DGGITQSPKYLFRKEGQNVTLSCEQNLNHDAMYWYRQDPGQGLRLIYYSQIVNDFQKGDIAEGYSVSREKKESFPLTVTSAQKNPTAFYLCASSMDTGGTEPQHFGDGTRLSIL.

This rearrangement joins TRBV6-5 to TRBJ2-2, with a weak D call TRBD1 (5 bases). The CDR3 consists of 16 residues. The germline V gene encodes CDR1 MNHEY and CDR2 SVGAGI. Trimming removed 5 bases from V and 7 bases from J, with 20 bases in between. CDR3 amino acids: CASSGTLVRGNGELFF. DNA for the CDR3: TGTGCCAGCAGTGGAACCCTAGTTAGGGGTAACGGGGAGCTGTTTTTT.

This clonotype was seen a handful of times. This chain joins TRBV4-1 and TRBJ2-5; D is possibly TRBD1 or TRBD2 (5 bases each). Germline V gives CDR1 MGHRA, CDR2 YSYEKL. CDR3 size: 15 residues. V lost 1 base and J lost 1, with 10 bases in between. The chain's CDR3 is CASSQGSGSQETQYF. CDR3 coding DNA: TGCGCCAGCAGCCAAGGATCAGGGAGCCAAGAGACCCAGTACTTC.

This clonotype appeared a few times. The chain links TRBV5-1 to TRBJ1-2; 7 positions agree with TRBD1. CDR3 length: 15 residues. Germline assignment: CDR1 SGHRS and CDR2 YFSETQ. V shed 3 bases, J shed 6 bases, and the junction held 11 bases outside the gene matches. CDR3: CASSSGTEPEHGYTF. The CDR3, as DNA: TGCGCCAGCAGCTCGGGGACAGAACCCGAACATGGCTACACCTTC.

The chain carries TRBV7-9 and TRBJ1-6; D is perhaps TRBD1 (5 bases). From germline, CDR1 is SEHNR and CDR2 FQNEAQ (reference sequence). V was cut by 3 bases and J by 7 bases, with 13 bases left in between. The CDR3 loop spans 15 amino acids. CDR3 amino acids: CASSFSGPLNSPLHF. CDR3 in DNA: TGTGCCAGCAGCTTCTCGGGACCGTTAAATTCACCCCTCCACTTT.

V gene TRBV6-1 combines with J gene TRBJ2-5; 7 positions agree with TRBD2. Germline CDR1 reads MNHNS; CDR2 reads SASEGT. The ends lost 7 bases at V and 3 bases at J; junction bases unmatched: 11. This CDR3 has 15 amino acids. DNA for the CDR3: TGTGCCAGCAATGTCCCGGGGGGAACCGAAGAGACCCAGTACTTC. Its translation is CASNVPGGTEETQYF.